This record concerns one T cell receptor (beta chain) sequence. This entry belongs to a study of PD-L1 blockade in urothelial cancer. This CDR3 spans 15 amino acids. Trimming took 11 bases from V and 6 from J; bases not matched to a gene: 10. Looked up from germline, CDR1 is MDHEN and CDR2 is SYDVKM. Profiling relied on immunoSEQ multiplex PCR, and the TCRdb table lists in-frame clones only, not all of them. The sample carries some 120,000 clones, around 86% recorded once. Sample time point: peripheral blood 6 weeks after treatment start. This chain links TRBV28 with TRBJ2-1; TRBD2 agrees at 13 bases. The source of this sequence is a man in his fifties with urothelial cancer. The sample consisted of PBMCs, taken around atezolizumab (anti-PD-L1) treatment. The chain's CDR3 is CAVHGGLAGPNEQFF. The CDR3 DNA reads as TGTGCCGTACACGGGGGACTAGCGGGACCCAATGAGCAGTTCTTC.